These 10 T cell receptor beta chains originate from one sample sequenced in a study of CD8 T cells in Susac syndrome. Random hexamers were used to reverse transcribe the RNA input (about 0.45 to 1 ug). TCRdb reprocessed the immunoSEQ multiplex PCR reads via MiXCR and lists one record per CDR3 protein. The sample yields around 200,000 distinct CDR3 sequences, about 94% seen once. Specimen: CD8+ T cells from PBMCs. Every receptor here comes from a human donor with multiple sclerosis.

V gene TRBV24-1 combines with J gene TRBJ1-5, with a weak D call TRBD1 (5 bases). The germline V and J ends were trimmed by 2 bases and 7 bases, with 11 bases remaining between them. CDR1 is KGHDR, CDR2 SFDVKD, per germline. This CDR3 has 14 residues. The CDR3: CATSDSGPNQPQHF. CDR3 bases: TGTGCCACCAGTGATTCGGGACCGAACCAGCCCCAGCATTTT.

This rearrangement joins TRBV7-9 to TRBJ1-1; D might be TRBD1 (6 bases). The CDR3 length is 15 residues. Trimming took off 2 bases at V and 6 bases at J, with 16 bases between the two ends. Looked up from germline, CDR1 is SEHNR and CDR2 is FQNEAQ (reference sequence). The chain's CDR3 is CASSLPTGGKAEAFF. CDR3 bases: TGTGCCAGCAGCTTACCGACAGGAGGTAAGGCTGAAGCTTTCTTT.

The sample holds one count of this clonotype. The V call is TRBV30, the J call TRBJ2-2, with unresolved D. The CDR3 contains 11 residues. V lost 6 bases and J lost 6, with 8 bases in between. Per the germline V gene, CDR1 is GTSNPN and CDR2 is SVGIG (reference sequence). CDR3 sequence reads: CACNRAGELFF. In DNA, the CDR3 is TGTGCCTGTAATAGGGCCGGGGAGCTGTTTTTT.

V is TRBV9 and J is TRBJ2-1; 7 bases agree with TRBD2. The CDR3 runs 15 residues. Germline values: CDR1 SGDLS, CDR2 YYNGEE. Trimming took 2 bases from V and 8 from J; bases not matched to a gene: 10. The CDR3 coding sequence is TGTGCCAGCAGCGTTTGGGGGGGGGTCAGCGATGAGCAGTTCTTC. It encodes CASSVWGGVSDEQFF.

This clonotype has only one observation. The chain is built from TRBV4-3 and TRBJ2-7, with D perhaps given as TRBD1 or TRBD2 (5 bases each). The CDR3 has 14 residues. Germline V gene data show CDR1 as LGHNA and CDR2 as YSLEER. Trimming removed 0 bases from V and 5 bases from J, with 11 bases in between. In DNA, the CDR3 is TGCGCCAGCAGCCAAGAACTAAGGGGAGACGAGCAGTACTTC. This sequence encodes CASSQELRGDEQYF.

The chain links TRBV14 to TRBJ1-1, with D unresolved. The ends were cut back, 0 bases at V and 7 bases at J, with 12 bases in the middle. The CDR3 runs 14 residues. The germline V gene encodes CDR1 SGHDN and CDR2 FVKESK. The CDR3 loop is CASSQDPPKSEAFF. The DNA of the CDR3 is TGTGCCAGCAGCCAAGACCCCCCCAAAAGTGAAGCTTTCTTT.

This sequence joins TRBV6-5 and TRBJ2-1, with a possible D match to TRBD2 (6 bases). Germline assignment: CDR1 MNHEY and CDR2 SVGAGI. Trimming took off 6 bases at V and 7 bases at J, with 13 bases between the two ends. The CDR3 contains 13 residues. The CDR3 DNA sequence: TGTGCCAGCAGCCTCTCTAGCGTAAATGAGCAGTTCTTC. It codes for CASSLSSVNEQFF.

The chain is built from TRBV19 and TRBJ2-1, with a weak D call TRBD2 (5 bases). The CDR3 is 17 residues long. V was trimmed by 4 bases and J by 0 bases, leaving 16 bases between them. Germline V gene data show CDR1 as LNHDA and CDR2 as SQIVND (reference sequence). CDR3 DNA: TGTGCCAGTAGTACACCCGTTGCGGGCCACTCCTACAATGAGCAGTTCTTC. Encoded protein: CASSTPVAGHSYNEQFF.

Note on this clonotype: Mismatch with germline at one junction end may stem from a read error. CDR3 DNA sequence: TGTGCCAGCAGCCTAACCCCTGGGAGGCCCCAGCATTTT. Translating it yields CASSLTPGRPQHF. This chain uses TRBV7-3 with TRBJ1-5; D is uncertain. The CDR3 totals 13 residues. Germline CDR1 SGHTA, CDR2 FQGTGA.

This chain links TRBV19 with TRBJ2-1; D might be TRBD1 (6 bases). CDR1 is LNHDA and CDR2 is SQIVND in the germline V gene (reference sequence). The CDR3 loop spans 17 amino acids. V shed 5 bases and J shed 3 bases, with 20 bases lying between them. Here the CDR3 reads CASSSITLGQLYNEQFF. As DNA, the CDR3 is TGTGCCAGTAGTTCCATAACCCTAGGACAGCTCTACAATGAGCAGTTCTTC. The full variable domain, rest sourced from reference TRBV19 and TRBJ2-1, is DGGITQSPKYLFRKEGQNVTLSCEQNLNHDAMYWYRQDPGQGLRLIYYSQIVNDFQKGDIAEGYSVSREKKESFPLTVTSAQKNPTAFYLCASSSITLGQLYNEQFFGPGTRLTVL.